This T cell receptor beta chain was retrieved from a study of identical twins. Study results and limitations: Not following the same donors, the study drew its conclusions from cross-sectional statistical analysis.

At least ten counts were recorded for this clonotype. Its specificity is unknown. Template switching, a step in the protocol, added a universal primer site, and cDNA carried unique molecular identifiers. One entry per CDR3 protein results from TCRdb running MiXCR on the 5' RACE reads. The data hold approximately 280,000 distinct CDR3 sequences, with about 8.3% observed a single time. These data were also filed under a second study, of yellow fever vaccine responses in identical twins. This second report adds: Vaccine T cell responses of twins reportedly seemed partly convergent and partly personalized.

Sequencing input: memory (CD45RO+) T cells sorted from blood. The clonotype was recovered from a woman aged 18-29 years in good health.

This CDR3 reads CASSQDRAGGDRTEAFF. The CDR3 DNA reads as TGCGCCAGCAGCCAAGATCGGGCAGGGGGCGACCGTACTGAAGCTTTCTTT. This chain connects TRBV4-1 to TRBJ1-1; 8 nucleotides line up with TRBD1. Germline values: CDR1 MGHRA, CDR2 YSYEKL. The CDR3 has 17 amino acids. J lost 5 bases, V lost 0 bases, and 11 bases had no gene match.